These T cell receptor beta chains were read from a single sample in a study of T-cell memory formation after mild COVID-19. TCRdb analysed the 5' RACE reads with MiXCR anew, one entry per CDR3 protein. Of a few hundred thousand distinct CDR3 sequences listed, 27% were seen once; the top ten hold roughly an eighth. Material: PBMCs or a T cell subset sorted from them (not recorded which). These receptors were obtained from an adult woman who had mild COVID-19 (a few samples of this study predate the infection). Cell type and time point are not known. Each CDR3 is given with its conserved first and last residue. A D gene is named only where the DNA matches it firmly. Part of the rows lack a size; the others show once, few, many or a class for expanded clones.

size	V	D	J	CDR3	DNA
few	TRBV29-1	-	TRBJ2-5	CSAWGGQETQYF	TGCAGCGCATGGGGGGGGCAGGAGACCCAGTACTTC
-	TRBV19	-	TRBJ2-7	CASSRRGAANSYEQYF	TGTGCCAGTAGTAGGAGGGGAGCGGCGAACTCCTACGAGCAGTACTTC
few	TRBV29-1	-	TRBJ1-1	CSLRHWGGNTEAFF	TGCAGCCTCCGCCACTGGGGGGGGAACACTGAAGCTTTCTTT
few	TRBV12-3/TRBV12-4	TRBD1	TRBJ2-3	CASSLTGGESDTQYF	TGTGCCAGCAGTCTGACAGGGGGGGAGTCAGATACGCAGTATTTT
-	TRBV5-6	-	TRBJ2-1	CATFVSGSLVEFF	TGTGCCACCTTTGTCTCTGGGTCCTTAGTCGAATTCTTC
many	TRBV27	-	TRBJ2-7	CASSTHPGVFGTYEQYF	TGTGCCAGCAGTACCCACCCGGGTGTGTTCGGGACCTACGAGCAGTACTTC
-	TRBV6-5	-	TRBJ1-3	CASSYYSGNTIYF	TGTGCCAGCAGTTACTACTCTGGAAACACCATATATTTT
-	TRBV19	TRBD1	TRBJ1-2	CASSISPRQGDYGYTF	TGTGCCAGTAGTATTTCGCCCCGACAGGGCGACTATGGCTACACCTTC
few	TRBV20-1	-	TRBJ2-6	CSARAGANVLTF	TGCAGTGCTAGAGCTGGGGCCAACGTCCTGACTTTC
few	TRBV12-3/TRBV12-4	-	TRBJ1-2	CASTISVNYGYTF	TGTGCCAGCACTATCAGTGTTAACTATGGCTACACCTTC
-	TRBV10-3	-	TRBJ2-1	CAIRSSKEGEQFF	TGTGCCATCAGGAGTAGCAAAGAGGGTGAGCAGTTCTTC
-	TRBV20-1	-	TRBJ2-3	CSARGELSTDTQYF	TGCAGTGCTAGAGGGGAGCTTTCCACAGATACGCAGTATTTT
-	TRBV28	-	TRBJ2-7	CASSWQGHSYEQYF	TGTGCCAGCAGTTGGCAGGGGCACTCCTACGAGCAGTACTTC
-	TRBV25-1	TRBD2	TRBJ2-3	CASSEREGRADTQYF	TGTGCCAGCAGTGAGCGGGAGGGCCGGGCAGATACGCAGTATTTT
-	TRBV20-1	TRBD2	TRBJ2-3	CSVRKGLTDNTDTQYF	TGCAGTGTCAGGAAGGGACTAACGGACAACACAGATACGCAGTATTTT
once	TRBV2	-	TRBJ2-7	CASRDPRVSYEQYF	TGTGCCAGCAGGGACCCCAGGGTCTCCTACGAGCAGTACTTC
-	TRBV24-1	-	TRBJ2-1	CATSDFRDRGYNEQFF	TGTGCCACCAGTGATTTCAGGGACCGGGGATACAATGAGCAGTTCTTC
-	TRBV7-2	-	TRBJ1-2	CASSSLPGSSYGYTF	TGTGCCAGCAGCTCCCTTCCTGGATCGTCCTATGGCTACACCTTC
-	TRBV2	TRBD2	TRBJ2-7	CASSFRDGGIYEQYF	TGTGCCAGCAGTTTCCGGGACGGGGGGATCTACGAGCAGTACTTC
-	TRBV12-3/TRBV12-4	TRBD2	TRBJ2-1	CASMGPSGGVSYNEQFF	TGTGCCAGCATGGGACCCAGCGGGGGGGTCTCCTACAATGAGCAGTTCTTC
few	TRBV20-1	TRBD2	TRBJ2-1	CSAAGTIEQFF	TGCAGTGCCGCCGGGACTATTGAGCAGTTCTTC
-	TRBV20-1	TRBD1	TRBJ1-3	CSAREATGGYTIYF	TGCAGTGCTAGAGAGGCGACAGGGGGATACACCATATATTTT
few	TRBV7-9	-	TRBJ2-3	CASSLNAPGLSQYF	TGTGCCAGCAGCTTAAACGCCCCGGGCCTTTCGCAGTATTTT
many	TRBV12-3/TRBV12-4	-	TRBJ2-7	CASSNQDWGYEQYF	TGTGCCAGCAGTAACCAAGACTGGGGATACGAGCAGTACTTC
-	TRBV20-1	-	TRBJ2-2	CSAEKVGRKNTGELFF	TGCAGTGCTGAGAAAGTCGGACGGAAGAACACCGGGGAGCTGTTTTTT
-	TRBV20-1	-	TRBJ1-2	CSARAQRYGGPGYTF	TGCAGTGCTAGAGCCCAGAGGTACGGGGGCCCAGGCTACACCTTC
few	TRBV7-2	-	TRBJ2-1	CASSLERRSNEQFF	TGTGCCAGCAGCTTAGAAAGAAGGTCCAATGAGCAGTTCTTC
few	TRBV12-3/TRBV12-4	-	TRBJ1-2	CASSQRGRGYYGYTF	TGTGCCAGCAGTCAAAGAGGGAGGGGCTACTATGGCTACACCTTC
-	TRBV7-8	-	TRBJ2-3	CASSREPGGGTDTQYF	TGTGCCAGCAGCCGAGAGCCCGGGGGAGGAACAGATACGCAGTATTTT
few	TRBV5-1	-	TRBJ2-7	CASRKDAFPDEQYF	TGCGCCAGCAGAAAGGACGCCTTCCCGGACGAGCAGTACTTC
few	TRBV27	TRBD2	TRBJ2-1	CASSFLAGGPFSSYNEQFF	TGTGCCAGCAGTTTTCTAGCGGGAGGGCCCTTCTCCTCCTACAATGAGCAGTTCTTC
-	TRBV20-1	TRBD2	TRBJ2-1	CSAPGASGRAHNEQFF	TGCAGTGCTCCCGGGGCTAGCGGGAGGGCCCACAATGAGCAGTTCTTC
few	TRBV6-6	-	TRBJ2-7	CASSIVAAAEQYF	TGTGCCAGCAGTATAGTCGCGGCCGCCGAGCAGTACTTC
-	TRBV28	-	TRBJ1-4	CASSRLGVRNEKLFF	TGTGCCAGCAGTAGATTAGGGGTTCGGAATGAAAAACTGTTTTTT
-	TRBV11-2	TRBD2	TRBJ2-1	CASSSGGASYNEQFF	TGTGCCAGCAGCTCCGGGGGGGCCTCCTACAATGAGCAGTTCTTC
-	TRBV7-9	-	TRBJ2-7	CASSSYQDSYEQYF	TGTGCCAGCAGCTCTTACCAGGACAGCTACGAGCAGTACTTC
-	TRBV20-1	-	TRBJ1-6	CSASRRQGNSPLHF	TGCAGTGCTAGCAGGCGACAAGGCAATTCACCCCTCCACTTT
-	TRBV2	-	TRBJ1-2	CASTTDQPNGYTF	TGTGCCAGCACAACGGACCAACCAAATGGCTACACCTTC
-	TRBV7-7	-	TRBJ2-1	CASSTGLHNEQFF	TGTGCTAGCAGCACGGGACTTCACAATGAGCAGTTCTTC
few	TRBV5-1	-	TRBJ1-1	CASRATTGRTEAFF	TGCGCCAGCCGTGCAACAACAGGTCGGACTGAAGCTTTCTTT
-	TRBV10-3	-	TRBJ2-5	CAISGGGARETQYF	TGTGCCATCAGTGGAGGGGGGGCCCGGGAGACCCAGTACTTC
few	TRBV12-3/TRBV12-4	-	TRBJ1-5	CASTEDLGLLNQPQHF	TGTGCCAGCACAGAGGATCTAGGACTGCTCAATCAGCCCCAGCATTTT
-	TRBV6-1	TRBD2	TRBJ2-3	CASSPRREVADTQYF	TGTGCCAGCAGTCCTCGTCGGGAGGTGGCAGATACGCAGTATTTT